This T cell receptor beta chain was recorded in a study of identifying expanded T cells in peripheral blood. Of note for this clone: Its antigen is unidentified.

Study outcomes and limitations: Across healthy donors, higher total template counts meant significantly greater roughly two-week count variance.

Deletions cut 7 bases from V and 4 bases from J, with 16 bases between. The CDR3 contains 14 residues. Per the germline V gene, CDR1 is MNHNS and CDR2 is SASEGT. The method was immunoSEQ multiplex PCR; TCRdb's version includes in-frame clones alone and lacks a portion of them. The sample contains over 75,000 clones, about 91% of which appear only once. This receptor was obtained from a person between 18 and 75 years old in good health. V usage is TRBV6-1 and J usage is TRBJ1-2; possibly TRBD1 for D (5 bases). The sample consisted of blood. DNA for the CDR3: TGTGCCAGCACCATGGACACTCAACTCTATGGCTACACCTTC. Protein: CASTMDTQLYGYTF.